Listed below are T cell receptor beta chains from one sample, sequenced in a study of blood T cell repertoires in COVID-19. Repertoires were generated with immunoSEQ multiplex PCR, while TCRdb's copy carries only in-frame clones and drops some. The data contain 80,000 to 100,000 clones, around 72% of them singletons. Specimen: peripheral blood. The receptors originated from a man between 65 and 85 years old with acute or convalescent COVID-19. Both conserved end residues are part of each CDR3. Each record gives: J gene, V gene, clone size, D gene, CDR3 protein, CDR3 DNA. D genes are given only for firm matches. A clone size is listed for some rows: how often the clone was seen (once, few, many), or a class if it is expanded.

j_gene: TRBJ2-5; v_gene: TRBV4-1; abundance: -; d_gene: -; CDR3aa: CASSQSQGVGRETQYF; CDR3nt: TGCGCCAGCAGCCAATCCCAGGGGGTGGGGAGGGAGACCCAGTACTTC
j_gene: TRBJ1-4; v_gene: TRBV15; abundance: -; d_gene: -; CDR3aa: CATSRGATNEKLFF; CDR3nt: TGTGCCACCAGCAGGGGAGCAACTAATGAAAAACTGTTTTTT
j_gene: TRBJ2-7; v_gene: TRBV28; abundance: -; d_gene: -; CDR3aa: CASPRPSGEQYF; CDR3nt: TGTGCCAGCCCCCGCCCCTCGGGGGAGCAGTACTTC
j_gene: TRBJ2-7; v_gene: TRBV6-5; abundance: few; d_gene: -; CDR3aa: CASIHIPGVYEQYF; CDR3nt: TGTGCCAGCATACACATCCCCGGGGTCTACGAGCAGTACTTC
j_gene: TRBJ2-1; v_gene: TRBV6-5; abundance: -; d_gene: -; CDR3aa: CASKRGSGDYYEQFF; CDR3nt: TGTGCCAGCAAAAGGGGCTCCGGTGATTACTATGAGCAGTTCTTC
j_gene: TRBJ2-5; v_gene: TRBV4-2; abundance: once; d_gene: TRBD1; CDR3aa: CASSQGQGQGETQYF; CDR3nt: TGTGCCAGCAGCCAAGGACAGGGACAGGGAGAGACCCAGTACTTC
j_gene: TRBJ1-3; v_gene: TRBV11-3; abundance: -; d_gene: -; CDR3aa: CASSLTGTGNTIYF; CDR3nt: TGTGCCAGCAGCTTAACAGGGACTGGAAACACCATATATTTT
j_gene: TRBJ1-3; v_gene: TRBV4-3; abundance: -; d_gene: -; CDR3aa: CASSQGRDLLRYTIYF; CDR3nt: TGCGCCAGCAGCCAAGGCAGGGATCTACTTCGGTACACCATATATTTT
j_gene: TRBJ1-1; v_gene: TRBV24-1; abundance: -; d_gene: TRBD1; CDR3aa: CATSDSGQGRGQAFF; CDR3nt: TGTGCCACCAGTGATTCCGGACAGGGCAGAGGCCAAGCTTTCTTT
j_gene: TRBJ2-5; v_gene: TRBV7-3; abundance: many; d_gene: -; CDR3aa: CASSRGAQETQYF; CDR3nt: TGTGCCAGCAGCCGGGGGGCCCAAGAGACCCAGTACTTC
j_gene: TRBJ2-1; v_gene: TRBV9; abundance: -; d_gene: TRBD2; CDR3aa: CASSVTLAVDNEQFF; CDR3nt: TGTGCCAGCAGCGTAACACTAGCGGTAGACAATGAGCAGTTCTTC
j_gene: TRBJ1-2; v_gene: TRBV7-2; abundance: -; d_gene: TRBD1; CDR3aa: CASSSFGTGPSYTF; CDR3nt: TGTGCCAGCAGCTCCTTTGGGACAGGGCCGAGCTACACCTTC
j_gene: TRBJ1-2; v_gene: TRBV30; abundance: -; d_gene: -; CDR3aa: CAWSHGTPYGYTF; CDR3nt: TGTGCCTGGAGTCACGGGACTCCTTATGGCTACACCTTC
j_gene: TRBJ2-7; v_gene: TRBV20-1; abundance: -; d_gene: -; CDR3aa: CSASGTYEQYF; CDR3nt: TGCAGTGCTTCCGGTACCTACGAGCAGTACTTC
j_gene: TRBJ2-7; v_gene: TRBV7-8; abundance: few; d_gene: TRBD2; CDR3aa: CASSLTRLAGKEQYF; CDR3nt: TGTGCCAGCAGCTTAACTAGGCTAGCGGGAAAAGAGCAGTACTTC
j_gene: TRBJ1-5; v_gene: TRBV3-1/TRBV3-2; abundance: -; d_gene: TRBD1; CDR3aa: CASSQSGQGNQPQHF; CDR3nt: TGTGCCAGCAGCCAGTCGGGACAGGGGAATCAGCCCCAGCATTTT
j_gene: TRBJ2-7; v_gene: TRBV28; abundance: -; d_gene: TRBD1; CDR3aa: CASSHRDREYF; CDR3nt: TGTGCCAGCAGTCACCGGGACAGGGAGTACTTC